Shown below are 26 T cell receptor beta chains from a single sample sequenced in a study of blood T cells in healthy people across ages. PCR was performed a second time for about 7 to 12 cycles using a sample-barcoded 5' primer and a J-beta primer mix. TCRdb analysed the 5' RACE reads with MiXCR anew, one entry per CDR3 protein. The sample comprises 600,000 to 1,000,000 distinct CDR3 sequences, around 25% of which are singletons, and around 3.6% rests with the top ten. The same data also contributed to another study, on T cells of mothers and their children.

Sequencing used blood. The receptor set was obtained from a boy under 18 in good health.

The V gene is TRBV5-1, the J gene TRBJ2-4; a possible D gene is TRBD1 (6 bases). CDR3 length equals 17 residues. CDR1 is SGHRS and CDR2 is YFSETQ in the germline V gene. V was trimmed by 4 bases and J by 0 bases, leaving 17 bases between them. The CDR3 DNA is TGCGCCAGCAGCGTACGACAGGAAGGAAAAGCCAAAAACATTCAGTACTTC. This gives the protein CASSVRQEGKAKNIQYF. The variable domain in full, with the rest retrieved from reference TRBV5-1 and TRBJ2-4, is KAGVTQTPRYLIKTRGQQVTLSCSPISGHRSVSWYQQTPGQGLQFLFEYFSETQRNKGNFPGRFSGRQFSNSRSEMNVSTLELGDSALYLCASSVRQEGKAKNIQYFGAGTRLSVL.

The chain combines TRBV4-1 with TRBJ2-5, with a possible D match to TRBD2 (6 bases). The CDR3 sequence is 13 residues long. The germline CDR1 and CDR2 sequences are MGHRA and YSYEKL. With 4 bases removed from V and 4 bases from J, the gap between germline ends came to 10 bases. CDR3 sequence: CASSPGRTETQYF. The CDR3 nucleotides read TGCGCCAGCAGCCCCGGGAGAACAGAGACCCAGTACTTC.

A note on this clonotype: At one end the junction does not follow the germline gene, possibly because of a read error. The genes are TRBV18 and TRBJ2-5; unclear D gene. The CDR3 is made up of 14 amino acids. Germline values: CDR1 KGHSH, CDR2 LQKENI. In DNA, the CDR3 is TGTACCAGCTCACCGTCGCAGCCGAGAGAGACCCAGTACTTC. Translation gives CTSSPSQPRETQYF.

The chain has TRBV20-1 and TRBJ1-5, with a possible D match to TRBD1 (6 bases). Germline CDR1 DFQATT, CDR2 SNEGSKA (reference sequence). The CDR3 has 13 amino acids. V gave up 4 bases and J gave up 5 bases, with 12 bases separating them. The CDR3, as DNA: TGCAGTGCTACAGGGGATCCGGATCAGCCCCAGCATTTT. Translated, it gives CSATGDPDQPQHF.

This clonotype has a handful of counts. This chain joins TRBV18 and TRBJ2-5; D remains ambiguous. The better agreement between TRBJ2-7 and the DNA end casts doubt on the J call. Germline-derived CDR1 and CDR2 are KGHSH and LQKENI. The CDR3 contains 15 residues. The CDR3 sequence: CASSPTRNLEDEQYF. CDR3 DNA: TGTGCCAGCTCACCAACCCGGAACCTTGAGGACGAGCAGTACTTC.

The chain joins TRBV7-8 to TRBJ2-5, with D possibly matching TRBD2 (7 bases). The DNA matches TRBJ2-7 better at its end, which makes the J call doubtful. The V gene's germline CDR1 is SGHVS and CDR2 FQNEAQ. This CDR3 region has 17 residues. CDR3 nucleotide sequence: TGTGCCAGCAGCTTAGGGGGGGGCCGTCAGAGCTCCTACGAGCAGTACTTC. Its protein product is CASSLGGGRQSSYEQYF.

V usage is TRBV10-3 and J usage is TRBJ2-5; maybe TRBD2 (6 bases). Per germline, CDR1 ENHRY and CDR2 SYGVKD. This CDR3 has 16 residues. V lost 3 bases, J lost 0 bases, and 14 bases lay in between. DNA for the CDR3: TGTGCCATCAGTGATTCTAGCGAGATGTACCAAGAGACCCAGTACTTC. Translating it yields CAISDSSEMYQETQYF.

The CDR3 region is CAILQGTGNTIYF. CDR3 bases: TGTGCCATATTACAAGGGACGGGAAACACCATATATTTT. The V call is TRBV10-3, the J call TRBJ1-3, with D perhaps TRBD1 (5 bases). CDR3 length: 13 amino acids. The V end lost 9 bases, the J end lost 4 bases, and 13 bases lay between the germline ends. CDR1 and CDR2 from the germline V gene are ENHRY and SYGVKD.

The rearrangement uses TRBV7-3 and TRBJ2-1; 8 bases align to TRBD1. V dropped 5 bases and J dropped 4; count of bases not matched to a gene: 10. Germline V gene sequence: CDR1 SGHTA, CDR2 FQGTGA. The CDR3 covers 16 residues. The CDR3 DNA follows: TGTGCCAGCAGCCTCCGGGGACAGGCTAGTTACAATGAGCAGTTCTTC. Translating it yields CASSLRGQASYNEQFF.

This clonotype has at least ten counts. The V call is TRBV7-6, the J call TRBJ2-7; TRBD1 matches at 8 bases. The length of the CDR3 is 14 residues. From germline, CDR1 is SGHVS and CDR2 FNYEAQ. V lost 5 bases to trimming and J lost 2 bases; unmatched junction nucleotides: 5. CDR3 residues: CASSPRGPTYEQYF. CDR3 coding DNA: TGTGCCAGCAGCCCCAGGGGGCCAACCTACGAGCAGTACTTC.

V and J are TRBV30 and TRBJ2-5; D possibly uses TRBD1 or TRBD2 (5 bases each). The CDR3 has 13 amino acids. Germline V gene data show CDR1 as GTSNPN and CDR2 as SVGIG (reference sequence). Written as DNA, the CDR3 is TGTGCATTGGAAGGGACGGCCGAACAGACCCAGTACTTC. Its translation is CALEGTAEQTQYF.

This clonotype occurred a few times. The chain employs TRBV5-4 and TRBJ1-2; 9 bases map to TRBD1. The CDR3 covers 14 residues. Trimming removed 4 bases from V and 5 bases from J; junction bases left unmatched: 6. Germline V CDR1 and CDR2: SGHNT, YYREEE (reference sequence). The DNA for the CDR3 is TGTGCCAGCAGCGCCGCCGGGACAGGGTATGGCTACACCTTC. Amino acid sequence: CASSAAGTGYGYTF.

This clonotype has at least ten counts. At one boundary the junction diverges from the germline segment, which might be a read error. This rearrangement joins TRBV5-1 to TRBJ2-1; TRBD1 or TRBD2 may be the D gene (6 bases each). Per the germline V gene, CDR1 is SGHRS and CDR2 is YFSETQ. The CDR3 length is 16 residues. This CDR3 is CASSLGGGSSYNEQFF. CDR3 coding DNA: TGTGCCAGCAGTTTAGGAGGGGGGAGCTCCTACAATGAGCAGTTCTTC.

The J gene is TRBJ2-3, the V gene TRBV6-5; 11 nucleotides align to TRBD1. The CDR3 contains 16 residues. Germline CDR1 reads MNHEY; CDR2 reads SVGAGI. Trimming took 4 bases from V and 5 from J; bases not matched to a gene: 8. In DNA, the CDR3 is TGTGCCAGCAGTTTCACAGGACAGGGGGCAGGAGATACGCAGTATTTT. This translates into CASSFTGQGAGDTQYF.

This clonotype has at least ten counts. The rearrangement uses TRBV7-2 and TRBJ1-4; D uncertain. The germline V gene encodes CDR1 SGHTA and CDR2 FQGNSA. The CDR3 runs 12 residues. The V end was cut by 3 bases, the J end by 3 bases, with 2 bases between. The CDR3 DNA reads TGTGCCAGCAGCTTTGCTAATGAAAAACTGTTTTTT. Protein: CASSFANEKLFF.

The chain links TRBV9 to TRBJ1-5; D not certain. V lost 3 bases and J lost 3, with 7 bases in between. CDR3 length: 13 residues. Germline V gene sequence: CDR1 SGDLS, CDR2 YYNGEE. CDR3: CASSAQNNQPQHF. CDR3 coding DNA: TGTGCCAGCAGCGCGCAGAACAATCAGCCCCAGCATTTT.

In its sample, this clonotype was seen a few times. This chain uses TRBV7-9 with TRBJ1-1; 7 bases are a match to TRBD1. V shed 5 bases and J 9 bases; nucleotides not matched to a gene: 9. The CDR3 has 13 residues. From germline, CDR1 is SEHNR and CDR2 FQNEAQ (reference sequence). In DNA form, the CDR3 reads TGTGCCAGCAGCCCAAGACAGGGAGGGAAAGCTTTCTTT. Its translation: CASSPRQGGKAFF.

This clonotype was observed a few times. The gene calls are TRBV6-2 or TRBV6-3 and TRBJ2-6, with a tentative D call TRBD1 (6 bases). The CDR3 loop spans 15 amino acids. V dropped 7 bases and J dropped 3 bases, with 13 bases sitting between them. Germline V gives CDR1 MNHEY, CDR2 SVGEGT. In nucleotides, the CDR3 is TGTGCCAGCACAGGGGCATTAAGTGGGGCCAACGTCCTGACTTTC. Protein: CASTGALSGANVLTF.

V is TRBV7-9 and J is TRBJ2-5; D is unclear. Germline V CDR1 and CDR2: SEHNR, FQNEAQ (reference sequence). Trimming pared 10 bases from V and 5 bases from J, leaving 14 bases between. The CDR3 has 12 amino acids. The CDR3 protein is CAIEPIRETQYF. The CDR3, as DNA: TGTGCCATCGAACCGATCCGGGAGACCCAGTACTTC.

V usage is TRBV10-3 and J usage is TRBJ2-5; no clear D. The CDR3 sequence is 12 residues long. Germline V gives CDR1 ENHRY, CDR2 SYGVKD. V was clipped by 3 bases and J by 5 bases, with 7 bases between them. This CDR3 is CAISEDPETQYF. CDR3 DNA sequence: TGTGCCATCAGTGAAGATCCCGAGACCCAGTACTTC.

This clonotype came up a few times. The CDR3, as DNA: TGCAGCGTTGAAGCCTCCGACGGAGGCTACGAGCAGTACTTC. It translates to CSVEASDGGYEQYF. The V call is TRBV29-1, the J call TRBJ2-7, with a weak D call TRBD2 (5 bases). V lost 1 base to trimming and J lost 3 bases, with 13 bases between them. The CDR3 contains 14 residues. Germline loops: CDR1 SQVTM, CDR2 ANQGSEA.

This clonotype was recorded a few times. The chain is built from TRBV5-6 and TRBJ1-4; 9 positions match TRBD1. Trimming at V came to 1 base and at J to 7 bases, leaving 5 bases not matched to a gene. Per the germline V gene, CDR1 is SGHDT and CDR2 is YYEEEE. The CDR3 has 15 residues. The CDR3 coding sequence is TGTGCCAGCAGCTTGATGGACAGGGGAGGTGAAAAACTGTTTTTT. Its protein is CASSLMDRGGEKLFF.

The CDR3 spells CASSLGRGPLEQYF. In DNA form, the CDR3 reads TGTGCCAGCAGCTTAGGCAGGGGGCCTCTCGAGCAGTACTTC. V usage is TRBV11-1 and J usage is TRBJ2-7; TRBD1 aligns across 8 bases. Germline V gives CDR1 SGHAT, CDR2 FQDESV (reference sequence). The CDR3 has 14 amino acids. The V gene end was trimmed by 1 base and the J gene end by 6 bases; junction bases not matched to a gene: 5. The full variable domain, rest sourced from reference TRBV11-1 and TRBJ2-7, is EAEVAQSPRYKITEKSQAVAFWCDPISGHATLYWYRQILGQGPELLVQFQDESVVDDSQLPKDRFSAERLKGVDSTLKIQPAELGDSAMYLCASSLGRGPLEQYFGPGTRLTVT.

This chain links TRBV27 with TRBJ1-2; 7 bases are a match to TRBD1. The CDR3 length is 15 residues. Germline V gene data show CDR1 as MNHEY and CDR2 as SMNVEV (reference sequence). The V gene end was trimmed by 3 bases and the J gene end by 4 bases; junction bases not matched to a gene: 8. The CDR3 loop reads CASSFRGGGVYGYTF. The CDR3, as DNA: TGTGCCAGCAGTTTTCGTGGAGGGGGCGTCTATGGCTACACCTTC.

The rearrangement joins TRBV12-3 or TRBV12-4 to TRBJ2-5; the D call may be TRBD1 or TRBD2 (5 bases each). The CDR3 has 13 residues. Trimming stripped 6 bases from V and 3 bases from J, with 11 bases between. The CDR3 DNA is TGTGCCAGCAGGTGGGACCCTGAAGAGACCCAGTACTTC. It is translated as CASRWDPEETQYF.

The chain links TRBV7-9 to TRBJ1-5, with D tentatively TRBD1 (5 bases). The CDR3 contains 16 residues. V was pared by 3 bases and J by 7 bases, with 19 bases between. Germline CDR1 is SEHNR and CDR2 is FQNEAQ (reference sequence). The CDR3 loop reads CASSLAGAPQGQPQHF. In nucleotides, the CDR3 is TGTGCCAGCAGCTTGGCTGGGGCGCCGCAAGGCCAGCCCCAGCATTTT.